What follows are 20 T cell receptor beta chains derived from one specimen sequenced in a study of post-analysis software for immune sequencing data (dated by TCRdb to the mid-2010s). Study-wide conclusions, independent of this receptor: A handful of TRBV segments, including TRBV5-6, TRBV5-1 and TRBV20-1, were significantly more frequent in patients than controls.

Their specific antigens are unknown. The library was made by PCR. These reads were obtained on an Illumina HiSeq 2500. To reduce PCR and sequencing biases, unique molecular identifiers were incorporated into the TCR beta cDNA libraries. TCRdb itself trimmed the public reads at Q25 with fastp, ran MiXCR and retained productive beta chains. A single entry per CDR3 protein holds the most common genes and DNA from its merged rows. Across this sample there are some 370,000 distinct CDR3 sequences, with roughly 30% seen only once. The ten largest clones represent over 10% of the sample. Input material: blood. These receptors were obtained from a girl aged 5-17 years with multiple sclerosis.

The rearrangement uses TRBV5-5 and TRBJ1-5; 9 nucleotides align to TRBD1. The V gene end was trimmed by 5 bases and the J gene end by 5 bases; junction bases not matched to a gene: 14. The germline V gene encodes CDR1 SGHKS and CDR2 YYEKEE (reference sequence). This CDR3 is built from 17 residues. The CDR3 is CASSIPPGQGTDQPQHF. The DNA of the CDR3 is TGTGCCAGCAGTATTCCTCCGGGACAGGGAACCGATCAGCCCCAGCATTTT.

CDR3 nucleotides: TGTGCCAGCAGCCAAGATCTGACTAGCGGGGGGCTCGAGCAGTACTTC. Encoded protein: CASSQDLTSGGLEQYF. The V gene is TRBV4-2, the J gene TRBJ2-7, with 13 bases matching TRBD2. This CDR3 comprises 16 residues. Germline-derived CDR1 and CDR2 are LGHNA and YNFKEQ. V was clipped by 0 bases and J by 6 bases; unmatched bases: 5.

This chain connects TRBV10-1 to TRBJ2-5; D is possibly TRBD2 (6 bases). CDR3 length: 14 amino acids. V was pared by 4 bases and J by 3 bases, with 12 bases between. Germline CDR1 and CDR2: WNHNN and SYGVQD (reference sequence). CDR3 nucleotide sequence: TGCGCCAGCAGTGTCGGAGGGGCTGAAGAGACCCAGTACTTC. It specifies CASSVGGAEETQYF.

This clonotype has just a few counts. V is TRBV6-6 and J is TRBJ1-1, with 7 positions matching TRBD1. V shed 5 bases and J 6 bases; nucleotides not matched to a gene: 9. Germline V gene lookup returns CDR1 MNHNY and CDR2 SVGAGI (reference sequence). CDR3 length equals 14 residues. CDR3 bases: TGTGCCAGCAGTCTCTCCGGGACAGACGCTGAAGCTTTCTTT. It translates to CASSLSGTDAEAFF.

This clonotype was seen only a few times. This chain joins TRBV25-1 and TRBJ2-5; D might be TRBD2 (7 bases). The CDR3 contains 14 residues. Trimming pared 3 bases from V and 5 bases from J, leaving 13 bases between. Per germline, CDR1 MGHDK and CDR2 SYGVNS. CDR3 DNA: TGTGCCAGCAGTGACCGGGGGGCCGGGGAGACCCAGTACTTC. This codes for CASSDRGAGETQYF.

This clonotype was detected a few times. The V gene is TRBV9, the J gene TRBJ2-3; D gene unclear. CDR3 length: 15 amino acids. The germline V gene has CDR1 SGDLS and CDR2 YYNGEE. Trimming removed 0 bases at V and 1 base at J, with 9 bases between. CDR3 DNA sequence: TGTGCCAGCAGCGTAGGTATAACGGGCACAGATACGCAGTATTTT. Its translation: CASSVGITGTDTQYF.

This clonotype showed up just a few times. The gene calls are TRBV6-5 and TRBJ2-5, with TRBD1 matching 7 bases. The CDR3 extends over 14 amino acids. Per the germline V gene, CDR1 is MNHEY and CDR2 is SVGAGI. Trimming removed 5 bases from V and 2 bases from J; junction bases left unmatched: 5. The CDR3 sequence: CASSPWDSQETQYF. CDR3 in DNA: TGTGCCAGCAGTCCCTGGGACAGTCAAGAGACCCAGTACTTC.

V gene TRBV24-1 combines with J gene TRBJ2-3, with TRBD1 matching over 7 bases. The germline gives CDR1 KGHDR, CDR2 SFDVKD. J lost 0 bases, V lost 0 bases, and 14 bases had no gene match. This CDR3 contains 20 residues. The CDR3 protein is CATSDLPQLTGKYSTDTQYF. For the CDR3, the DNA is TGTGCCACCAGTGATTTGCCTCAGCTGACAGGGAAGTATAGCACAGATACGCAGTATTTT.

This clonotype was picked up many times. At one of its ends the junction is not consistent with the germline gene, which may arise from a read error. The chain couples TRBV5-1 to TRBJ1-2; D not resolved. The CDR3 length is 12 residues. Germline CDR1 reads SGHRS; CDR2 reads YFSETQ. The CDR3 nucleotides are TGTGCCAGCAGCTTTGACCGCGGGGGCTACACCTTC. Protein product: CASSFDRGGYTF.

The J gene is TRBJ2-1, the V gene TRBV6-6; possible D gene TRBD2, 6 bases. The CDR3 covers 17 residues. Per the germline V gene, CDR1 is MNHNY and CDR2 is SVGAGI (reference sequence). Trimming removed 0 bases from V and 0 bases from J, with 12 bases in between. The CDR3: CASSYSGTPSSYNEQFF. In DNA, the CDR3 is TGTGCCAGCAGTTACTCCGGGACTCCGAGCTCCTACAATGAGCAGTTCTTC.

This clonotype appeared a few times. The rearrangement links TRBV5-1 to TRBJ2-7; D possibly matches TRBD1 or TRBD2 (7 bases each). Per the germline V gene, CDR1 is SGHRS and CDR2 is YFSETQ. Deletions cut 4 bases from V and 3 bases from J, with 14 bases between. The CDR3 has 14 residues. CDR3 protein: CASSNQGGNYEQYF. The CDR3 region has the DNA TGCGCCAGCAGCAACCAGGGGGGGAACTACGAGCAGTACTTC.

The gene calls are TRBV11-2 and TRBJ2-5; 9 positions match TRBD1. V trimming: 0 bases; J trimming: 5 bases; junction bases outside the gene matches: 4. CDR1 SGHAT and CDR2 FQNNGV come from the germline V gene. The CDR3 length is 15 residues. The CDR3 spells CASSLDFGQGETQYF. CDR3 DNA: TGTGCCAGCAGCTTAGATTTCGGACAGGGGGAGACCCAGTACTTC.

This clonotype was observed a few times. This sequence joins TRBV20-1 and TRBJ2-1; maybe TRBD1 (5 bases). Germline CDR1 reads DFQATT; CDR2 reads SNEGSKA (reference sequence). Trimming cost V 5 bases and J 8 bases, with 25 bases left between them. The CDR3 is 16 residues long. The CDR3 region is CSAGLGLGASRDEQFF. For the CDR3, the DNA is TGCAGTGCTGGCCTCGGGCTAGGGGCTAGTCGCGATGAGCAGTTCTTC.

A few counts support this clonotype. V is TRBV6-5 and J is TRBJ1-6, with D hard to call. CDR3 length: 14 amino acids. V gave up 6 bases and J gave up 10 bases, with 16 bases separating them. The V gene's germline CDR1 is MNHEY and CDR2 SVGAGI. Here the CDR3 reads CASSLDGVGSPLHF. For the CDR3, the DNA is TGTGCCAGCAGCCTCGACGGAGTTGGATCACCCCTCCACTTT.

This clonotype was recorded at least ten times. The chain combines TRBV5-1 with TRBJ2-1; 16 bases are a match to TRBD2. The germline gives CDR1 SGHRS, CDR2 YFSETQ. CDR3 length equals 16 residues. V dropped 4 bases and J dropped 7; count of bases not matched to a gene: 5. CDR3 residues: CASSRGLAGGKNEQFF. The CDR3 DNA sequence: TGCGCCAGCAGCAGGGGACTAGCGGGGGGGAAGAATGAGCAGTTCTTC.

Comment on this clonotype: At one of its ends the junction is not consistent with the germline gene, which may arise from a read error. The chain employs TRBV7-2 and TRBJ2-1; either TRBD1 or TRBD2 may fit D (5 bases each). Looked up from germline, CDR1 is SGHTA and CDR2 is FQGNSA. This CDR3 has 16 residues. The CDR3 nucleotides read TGTGCCTGCAGCTTAGCTATGGGGGTCCTCGGGCTTGAGCAGTTCTTC. Translation: CACSLAMGVLGLEQFF.

A few counts support this clonotype. A single base separates this from a much larger clone, so it may be a read error. The gene calls are TRBV4-2 and TRBJ2-7, with D possibly called TRBD1 or TRBD2 (6 bases each). CDR3 length: 15 amino acids. The V gene lost 0 bases and the J gene lost 3 bases, with 12 bases spanning the gap. The germline CDR1 and CDR2 sequences are LGHNA and YNFKEQ. The CDR3 coding sequence is TGTGCCAGCAGCCAAGATACGGGGGCCTGCTACGAGCAGTACTTC. Protein sequence: CASSQDTGACYEQYF.

This clonotype is a singleton in its sample. The gene calls are TRBV5-1 and TRBJ2-1; 8 bases fit TRBD1. Germline V gives CDR1 SGHRS, CDR2 YFSETQ. J lost 7 bases, V lost 4 bases, and 7 bases had no gene match. This CDR3 is built from 14 residues. CDR3 sequence (DNA): TGCGCCAGCAGCATAGACAGGGGTGGGAATGAGCAGTTCTTC. Translation: CASSIDRGGNEQFF.

This chain connects TRBV12-3 or TRBV12-4 to TRBJ2-3; 13 positions match TRBD2. The CDR3 sequence is 21 residues long. The V segment lost 5 bases and the J segment 3 bases; nucleotides outside the gene matches: 20. The CDR3 region has the DNA TGTGCCAGCAGTCCACCCCGTGGAGCGGGACTAGCGGGATACTCGACAGATACGCAGTATTTT. This sequence encodes CASSPPRGAGLAGYSTDTQYF.

V and J are TRBV3-1 and TRBJ2-4; D unclear. The DNA end favors TRBJ2-7, so the J call may be wrong. The CDR3 contains 15 residues. Germline V CDR1 and CDR2: LGHDT, YNNKEL (reference sequence). CDR3 nucleotides: TGTGCCAGCAGCCAAAGGGCAGGAAGTCCCTACGAGCAGTACTTC. This encodes CASSQRAGSPYEQYF.